This T cell receptor (beta chain) stems from a study of T cell responses to AZD1222 COVID-19 vaccine. General study points: Two AZD1222 doses significantly raised spike-specific TCR breadth and depth over controls. Distributed over spike, vaccine-associated CD4 TCRs predominated at 160-218 and 743-854.

The table came from immunoSEQ multiplex PCR; TCRdb's copy has only in-frame clones and leaves some out. The sample includes 40,000 to 60,000 clones, over 85% of them seen just once. Deletions cut 1 base from V and 0 bases from J, with 9 bases between. CDR1 and CDR2 from the germline V gene are SGHRS and YFSETQ. The CDR3 is 15 residues long. Of note for this clone: Antigen specificity is unknown.

The V call is TRBV5-1, the J call TRBJ2-3; no clear D. The sequencing used peripheral blood, collected 28 days after the second AZD1222 dose. The TCR originated in an adult who received the AZD1222 COVID-19 vaccine. CDR3 bases: TGCGCCAGCAGCTTGAGCAGGCCTAGCACAGATACGCAGTATTTT. It codes for CASSLSRPSTDTQYF.